The clone carrying this TCR beta chain was seen a few times. Antigen unknown. The ends were cut back, 11 bases at V and 7 bases at J, with 12 bases in the middle. The germline V gene has CDR1 ENHRY and CDR2 SYGVKD. The CDR3 has 11 amino acids. Time point given: newly diagnosed GD, antithyroid drugs for less than 3 months. Construction of the TCR library relied on RNA isolated from PBMCs. The sample belongs to a study of regulatory T cells in long-lasting Graves disease. Study context: The antithyroid drugs taken by newly diagnosed Graves' patients had been used for under 3 months. General observations from the study: Possibly, too few samples lowered accuracy.

Building of the TCR beta libraries involved iRepertoire HTBI primers and Arm-PCR of CDR3 regions. Each CDR3 protein gets one entry after TCRdb re-called the multiplex PCR reads with MiXCR. The sample records a few hundred thousand distinct CDR3 sequences, about 15% being singletons. These data were likewise used in another study, on T cells in Graves' hyperthyroidism and ophthalmopathy. This second report adds: Peripheral blood also featured most of the thyroid clonotypes expanded above 0.001.

This chain uses TRBV10-3 with TRBJ1-5; possibly TRBD1 for D (5 bases). Sequenced here: peripheral blood mononuclear cells (PBMCs), sampled at new diagnosis, from a patient treated with antithyroid drugs. This clonotype was sampled from a woman aged 40 to 50 with Graves disease. The CDR3 DNA is TGTGCCGGGGGGACTTCCCAGCCCCAGCATTTT. Amino acids: CAGGTSQPQHF.